The 21 T cell receptor beta chains in this list originate from one sample, sequenced in a study of blood T cell repertoires in COVID-19. Clones were read by immunoSEQ multiplex PCR, and TCRdb kept only the in-frame ones, dropping some. The table has 200,000 to 250,000 clones, approximately 80% seen once. Sequences were obtained from peripheral blood. The receptors come from a man over 45 with active or convalescent COVID-19.

V is TRBV6-6 and J is TRBJ2-7; the match to TRBD1 covers 9 bases. The CDR3 sequence is 14 residues long. Trimming at V came to 6 bases and at J to 5 bases, leaving 8 bases not matched to a gene. Germline CDR1 and CDR2: MNHNY and SVGAGI (reference sequence). The CDR3 loop reads CASRPRQGEDEQYF. CDR3 coding DNA: TGTGCCAGCAGACCACGACAGGGGGAAGACGAGCAGTACTTC.

The chain carries TRBV10-3 and TRBJ2-7, with 9 bases lining up with TRBD1. CDR1 ENHRY and CDR2 SYGVKD come from the germline V gene. The CDR3 is 14 residues long. The V segment lost 5 bases and the J segment 3 bases; nucleotides outside the gene matches: 5. The DNA of the CDR3 is TGTGCCATCAGTCCGGGACAGGGATTCTACGAGCAGTACGTC. It codes for CAISPGQGFYEQYV.

This chain connects TRBV4-3 to TRBJ1-2, with TRBD1 identical over 7 bases. Germline trimming cut 0 bases from V and 5 bases from J; bases unmatched to any gene: 9. The germline CDR1 and CDR2 sequences are LGHNA and YSLEER. The CDR3 totals 16 residues. The CDR3 coding sequence is TGCGCCAGCAGCCAAGAGGGACAGCCGGCCGGGTATGGCTACACCTTC. Protein product: CASSQEGQPAGYGYTF.

The V call is TRBV6-2 or TRBV6-3, the J call TRBJ1-5; D gene unclear. CDR1 and CDR2 from the germline V gene are MNHEY and SVGEGT. The CDR3 consists of 16 residues. Trimming removed 2 bases at V and 0 bases at J, with 11 bases between. This chain's CDR3 is CASSYEVGFSNQPQHF. Written as DNA, the CDR3 is TGTGCCAGCAGTTACGAGGTCGGGTTTAGCAATCAGCCCCAGCATTTT.

This clone was recorded a few times. The J gene is TRBJ1-5, the V gene TRBV11-3; D is possibly TRBD1 (6 bases). Germline V gene data show CDR1 as SGHNT and CDR2 as YENEEA. The CDR3 sequence is 16 residues long. V was clipped by 6 bases and J by 0 bases, with 15 bases between them. The CDR3 nucleotides are TGTGCCAGCAGAACACAGGGAGTGTATAGCAATCAGCCCCAGCATTTT. Translating it yields CASRTQGVYSNQPQHF.

The chain carries TRBV7-2 and TRBJ2-5, with TRBD1 matching 11 bases. After removal of 1 base from V and 5 bases from J, the junction contained 6 bases not matched to a gene. CDR1 SGHTA and CDR2 FQGNSA come from the germline V gene. The CDR3 covers 16 residues. Written as DNA, the CDR3 is TGTGCCAGCAGCTTAGTAGGGACAGGGGGTATGGAGACCCAGTACTTC. Translating gives CASSLVGTGGMETQYF.

This clone was recorded a few times. The rearrangement uses TRBV5-1 and TRBJ1-4, with 8 bases aligning to TRBD1. Germline trimming cut 0 bases from V and 8 bases from J; bases unmatched to any gene: 9. Germline V gives CDR1 SGHRS, CDR2 YFSETQ. This CDR3 region has 16 residues. The CDR3 DNA sequence: TGCGCCAGCAGCTTGGCCCATATACAGGGGGGCGAAAAACTGTTTTTT. Translating it yields CASSLAHIQGGEKLFF. The full variable domain, with the rest looked up from reference TRBV5-1 and TRBJ1-4, is KAGVTQTPRYLIKTRGQQVTLSCSPISGHRSVSWYQQTPGQGLQFLFEYFSETQRNKGNFPGRFSGRQFSNSRSEMNVSTLELGDSALYLCASSLAHIQGGEKLFFGSGTQLSVL.

The rearrangement links TRBV15 to TRBJ1-6, with 8 nucleotides matching TRBD1. Germline values: CDR1 LNHNV, CDR2 YYDKDF (reference sequence). Trimming cost V 0 bases and J 14 bases; bases outside gene matches: 6. The CDR3 is 14 residues long. CDR3 nucleotide sequence: TGTGCCACCAGCAGAGATTGGGCGACAGGGGCCCTCCACTTT. The encoded protein is CATSRDWATGALHF. Drawing the rest from reference TRBV15 and TRBJ1-6, the complete variable domain is DAMVIQNPRYQVTQFGKPVTLSCSQTLNHNVMYWYQQKSSQAPKLLFHYYDKDFNNEADTPDNFQSRRPNTSFCFLDIRSPGLGDTAMYLCATSRDWATGALHFGNGTRLTVT.

This chain connects TRBV4-2 to TRBJ1-5; possibly TRBD1 for D (5 bases). This CDR3 has 18 amino acids. Per the germline V gene, CDR1 is LGHNA and CDR2 is YNFKEQ. The ends were cut back, 0 bases at V and 0 bases at J, with 15 bases in the middle. CDR3 coding DNA: TGTGCCAGCAGCCAAGATCTTACAGGCTACTATAGCAATCAGCCCCAGCATTTT. Amino acid sequence: CASSQDLTGYYSNQPQHF.

On this clone: The same CDR3 arises from other DNA sequences in this sample as well. The chain has TRBV7-9 and TRBJ2-2; D might be TRBD2 (6 bases). Deletions cut 3 bases from V and 4 bases from J, with 9 bases between. CDR1 SEHNR and CDR2 FQNEAQ come from the germline V gene (reference sequence). The CDR3 has 14 amino acids. CDR3 protein: CASSFAGSTGELFF. CDR3 in DNA: TGTGCCAGCAGCTTTGCGGGGTCCACCGGGGAGCTGTTTTTT.

The chain uses TRBV3-1 (or the pseudogene TRBV3-2) and TRBJ1-1; D ambiguous. The germline gives CDR1 LGHDT, CDR2 YNNKEL (reference sequence). There are 12 residues in the CDR3. Trimming left V 4 bases short and J 3 bases short, with 6 bases between. This CDR3 reads CASSPDYTEAFF. The DNA of the CDR3 is TGTGCCAGCAGCCCCGACTACACTGAAGCTTTCTTT.

In its sample, this clone was seen a few times. The rearrangement uses TRBV7-8 and TRBJ2-3, with D possibly being TRBD1 (6 bases). CDR1 is SGHVS and CDR2 is FQNEAQ in the germline V gene. The CDR3 has 13 residues. Between the trimmed V and J ends, which lost 3 bases and 8 bases, there was a span of 12 bases. The CDR3 loop reads CASSLETGSTQYF. CDR3 DNA: TGTGCCAGCAGCTTGGAAACAGGGAGTACGCAGTATTTT.

This chain connects TRBV7-2 to TRBJ2-3, with 7 bases identical to TRBD2. Trimming took 5 bases from V and 3 from J; bases not matched to a gene: 11. The CDR3 contains 16 residues. Germline V lookup: CDR1 SGHTA, CDR2 FQGNSA. CDR3 nucleotides: TGTGCCAGCAGCCCAGTGTCGGGAGGCGAAACAGATACGCAGTATTTT. Protein product: CASSPVSGGETDTQYF.

V gene TRBV5-1 combines with J gene TRBJ2-5, with D perhaps matching TRBD1 (6 bases). The CDR3 spans 13 residues. Looked up from germline, CDR1 is SGHRS and CDR2 is YFSETQ. V shed 5 bases and J shed 5 bases, with 13 bases lying between them. This chain's CDR3 is CASRVLDSETQYF. The CDR3 coding sequence is TGCGCCAGCAGAGTCCTGGACAGCGAGACCCAGTACTTC. Full variable domain (remainder filled in from reference TRBV5-1 and TRBJ2-5): KAGVTQTPRYLIKTRGQQVTLSCSPISGHRSVSWYQQTPGQGLQFLFEYFSETQRNKGNFPGRFSGRQFSNSRSEMNVSTLELGDSALYLCASRVLDSETQYFGPGTRLLVL.

The V gene is TRBV4-1, the J gene TRBJ1-5; 7 bases line up with TRBD1. Looked up from germline, CDR1 is MGHRA and CDR2 is YSYEKL. The J segment lost 3 bases and the V segment lost 4 bases, leaving 3 bases of the junction unmatched. CDR3 length: 14 amino acids. The CDR3 sequence is CASSLTGPNQPQHF. Written as DNA, the CDR3 is TGCGCCAGCAGCCTGACAGGGCCCAATCAGCCCCAGCATTTT.

V gene TRBV27 combines with J gene TRBJ2-1, with D tentatively TRBD2 (6 bases). V was pared by 3 bases and J by 1 base, with 10 bases between. The CDR3 sequence is 15 residues long. The germline gives CDR1 MNHEY, CDR2 SMNVEV (reference sequence). The CDR3 nucleotides are TGTGCCAGCAGTTTTTCTAGCGATTCCTACAATGAGCAGTTCTTC. Amino acids: CASSFSSDSYNEQFF.

The rearrangement uses TRBV20-1 and TRBJ2-1; D is ambiguous. Germline lookup yields CDR1 DFQATT and CDR2 SNEGSKA (reference sequence). V lost 5 bases, J lost 6 bases, and 8 bases lay in between. CDR3 length: 11 amino acids. CDR3 sequence: CSASLGNEQFF. CDR3 DNA: TGCAGTGCTTCCCTAGGCAATGAGCAGTTCTTC.

V usage is TRBV5-1 and J usage is TRBJ1-6, with D uncertain. The CDR3 totals 15 residues. Germline CDR1 is SGHRS and CDR2 is YFSETQ. Trimming shortened V by 0 bases and J by 0 bases, and 4 bases separated the two germline ends. CDR3 in amino acids: CASSLESSYNSPLHF. CDR3 coding DNA: TGCGCCAGCAGCTTGGAGAGCTCCTATAATTCACCCCTCCACTTT.

The CDR3 loop reads CASSGQQGSSGNTIYF. The CDR3 coding sequence is TGTGCCAGCAGTGGGCAACAGGGAAGCTCTGGAAACACCATATATTTT. The chain is built from TRBV2 and TRBJ1-3; a weak D match, TRBD1 (6 bases). CDR1 and CDR2 from the germline V gene are SNHLY and FYNNEI. With 4 bases removed from V and 0 bases from J, the gap between germline ends came to 13 bases. The CDR3 length is 16 residues.

V and J are TRBV2 and TRBJ1-1; 7 positions match TRBD1. Germline lookup yields CDR1 SNHLY and CDR2 FYNNEI. The CDR3 has 13 residues. J gave up 5 bases and V 6 bases, and 6 bases lay outside the gene matches. The CDR3 region has the DNA TGTGCCAGCAGACTCACAGGGGTTACTGAAGCTTTCTTT. It codes for CASRLTGVTEAFF.

With regard to this clone: This same CDR3 is encoded by further DNA sequences in the sample. The chain combines TRBV5-1 with TRBJ2-5; a weak D match, TRBD2 (5 bases). This CDR3 is 14 amino acids long. CDR1 is SGHRS, CDR2 YFSETQ, per germline. Trimming shortened V by 0 bases and J by 2 bases, and 8 bases separated the two germline ends. The CDR3 here is CASSLGGGQETQYF. As DNA, the CDR3 is TGCGCCAGCAGCTTGGGCGGAGGTCAAGAGACCCAGTACTTC.